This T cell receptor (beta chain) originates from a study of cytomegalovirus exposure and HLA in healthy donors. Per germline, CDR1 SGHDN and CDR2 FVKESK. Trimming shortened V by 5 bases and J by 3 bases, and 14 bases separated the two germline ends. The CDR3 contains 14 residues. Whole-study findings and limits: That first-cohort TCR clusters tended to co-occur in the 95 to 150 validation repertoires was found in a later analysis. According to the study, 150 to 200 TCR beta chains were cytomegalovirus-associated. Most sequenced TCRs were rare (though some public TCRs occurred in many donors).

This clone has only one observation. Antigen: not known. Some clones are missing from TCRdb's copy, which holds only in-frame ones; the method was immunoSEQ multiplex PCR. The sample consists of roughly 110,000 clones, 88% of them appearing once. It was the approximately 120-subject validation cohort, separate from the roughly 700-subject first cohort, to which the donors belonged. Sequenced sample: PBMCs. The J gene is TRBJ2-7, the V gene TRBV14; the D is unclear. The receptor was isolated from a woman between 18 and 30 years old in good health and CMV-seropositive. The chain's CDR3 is CASSLTTYSYEQYF. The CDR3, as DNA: TGTGCCAGCAGCTTAACCACTTACAGCTACGAGCAGTACTTC.